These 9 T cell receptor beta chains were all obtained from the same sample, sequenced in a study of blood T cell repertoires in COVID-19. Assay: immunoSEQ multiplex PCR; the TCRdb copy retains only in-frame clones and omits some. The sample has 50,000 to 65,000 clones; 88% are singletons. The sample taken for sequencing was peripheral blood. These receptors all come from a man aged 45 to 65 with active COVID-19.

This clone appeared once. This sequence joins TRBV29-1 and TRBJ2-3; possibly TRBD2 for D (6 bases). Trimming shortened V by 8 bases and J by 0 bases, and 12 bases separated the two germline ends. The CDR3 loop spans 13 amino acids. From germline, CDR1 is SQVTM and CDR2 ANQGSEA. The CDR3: CSLSGQSTDTQYF. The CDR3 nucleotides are TGCAGCCTAAGCGGGCAAAGCACAGATACGCAGTATTTT.

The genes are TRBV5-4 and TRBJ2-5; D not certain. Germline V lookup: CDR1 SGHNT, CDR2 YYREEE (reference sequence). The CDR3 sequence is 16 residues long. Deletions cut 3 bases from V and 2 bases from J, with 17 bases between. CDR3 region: CASSSIEWARQETQYF. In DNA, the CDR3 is TGTGCCAGCAGCTCTATTGAATGGGCCAGACAAGAGACCCAGTACTTC.

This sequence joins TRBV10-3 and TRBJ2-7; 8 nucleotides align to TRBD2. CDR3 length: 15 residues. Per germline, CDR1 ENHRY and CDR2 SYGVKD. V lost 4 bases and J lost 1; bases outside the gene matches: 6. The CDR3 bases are TGTGCCATCAGTGTAGGCGGGGGGTCGTCCTACGAGCAGTACTTC. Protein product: CAISVGGGSSYEQYF.

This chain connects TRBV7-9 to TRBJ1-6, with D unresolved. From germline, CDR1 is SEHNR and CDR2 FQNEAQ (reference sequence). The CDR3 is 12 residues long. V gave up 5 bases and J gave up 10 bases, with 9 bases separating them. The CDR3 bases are TGTGCCAGCAGCCATACAGAGTCACCCCTCCACTTT. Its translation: CASSHTESPLHF.

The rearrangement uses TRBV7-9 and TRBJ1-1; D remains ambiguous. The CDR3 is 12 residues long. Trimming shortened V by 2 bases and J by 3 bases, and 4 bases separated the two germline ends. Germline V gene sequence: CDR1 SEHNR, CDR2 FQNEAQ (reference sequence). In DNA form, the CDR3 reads TGTGCCAGCAGCTTATCTGACACTGAAGCTTTCTTT. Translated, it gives CASSLSDTEAFF.

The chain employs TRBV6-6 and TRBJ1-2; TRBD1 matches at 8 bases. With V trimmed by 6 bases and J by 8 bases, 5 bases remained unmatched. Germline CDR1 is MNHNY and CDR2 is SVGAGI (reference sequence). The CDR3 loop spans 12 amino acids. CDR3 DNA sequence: TGTGCCAGCAGCCCCACAGGGGGAGGCTACACCTTC. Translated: CASSPTGGGYTF.

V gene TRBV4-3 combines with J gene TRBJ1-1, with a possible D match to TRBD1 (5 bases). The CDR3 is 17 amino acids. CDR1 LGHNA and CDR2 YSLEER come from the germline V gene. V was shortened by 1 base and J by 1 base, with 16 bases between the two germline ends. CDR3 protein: CASSQGGGAGQNTEAFF. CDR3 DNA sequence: TGCGCCAGCAGCCAAGGGGGCGGGGCAGGGCAGAACACTGAAGCTTTCTTT.

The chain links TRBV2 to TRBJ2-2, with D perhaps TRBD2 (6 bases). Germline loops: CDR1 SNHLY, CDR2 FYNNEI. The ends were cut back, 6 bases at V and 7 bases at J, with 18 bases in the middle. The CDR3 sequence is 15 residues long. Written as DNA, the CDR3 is TGTGCCAGCAGGGCGGAGGGTATTAGGATCGGGGAGCTGTTTTTT. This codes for CASRAEGIRIGELFF.

The CDR3 protein is CAWSGGGNSPLHF. For the CDR3, the DNA is TGTGCCTGGAGTGGGGGGGGAAATTCACCCCTCCACTTT. The rearrangement links TRBV30 to TRBJ1-6; TRBD1 is a possible D gene (5 bases). V gave up 1 base and J gave up 7 bases, with 8 bases separating them. The CDR3 length is 13 residues. Germline-derived CDR1 and CDR2 are GTSNPN and SVGIG (reference sequence).